The rows below give T cell receptor beta chains drawn from one sample of a study of radiotherapy plus CTLA-4 blockade in lung cancer. This table comes from immunoSEQ multiplex PCR, and its TCRdb copy is limited to in-frame clones, with some not included. The data show around 120,000 clones, approximately 80% seen once. Specimen: peripheral blood, collected from a patient treated with radiotherapy plus ipilimumab. The receptors come from a human donor with non-small cell lung cancer who had a partial response to radiotherapy plus ipilimumab. The CDR3 runs from the conserved cysteine through the conserved F or W. The D gene is left open where the match is weak. Not all rows give a size; the values are once, few, many and, for expanded clones, a class.

clone size	D gene	V gene	J gene	CDR3 DNA	CDR3 protein
NA	TRBD1	TRBV19	TRBJ1-1	TGTGCCAGTAGTATGGGACAGACGGATTACACTGAAGCTTTCTTT	CASSMGQTDYTEAFF
NA	NA	TRBV5-6	TRBJ2-5	TGTGCCAGCAGCTTTACGGGTGAGACCCAGTACTTC	CASSFTGETQYF
few	NA	TRBV6-5	TRBJ1-2	TGTGCCAGCAGTGAAGCCGAGGGCGGCTACACCTTC	CASSEAEGGYTF
NA	TRBD1	TRBV6-5	TRBJ1-2	TGTGCCAGCGGACAGGGGGCGGACGGCTACACCTTC	CASGQGADGYTF
NA	NA	TRBV19	TRBJ1-5	TGTGCCAGTAGGGGATCTGGGGGGACGAGACAGCCCCAGCATTTT	CASRGSGGTRQPQHF
NA	TRBD2	TRBV15	TRBJ2-3	TGTGCCACCAGCAGAGATCCGGGACTAGACACAGATACGCAGTATTTT	CATSRDPGLDTDTQYF
NA	TRBD1	TRBV27	TRBJ1-5	TGTGCCAGCAGTGAAGACAGGGGTGGCCAGCCCCAGCATTTT	CASSEDRGGQPQHF
NA	NA	TRBV27	TRBJ2-2	TGTGCCAGCAGTATCGTTCAGGGTTCGGTTAGGGAGCTGTTTTTT	CASSIVQGSVRELFF
NA	NA	TRBV28	TRBJ1-2	TGTGCCAGCATGACAGACTATGGCTACACCTTC	CASMTDYGYTF
once	TRBD1	TRBV5-1	TRBJ1-2	TGCGCCAGCAGCTTGGCCCGGGGACAGGGGCGATATGGCTACACCTTC	CASSLARGQGRYGYTF
NA	TRBD1	TRBV6-1	TRBJ1-5	TGTGCCAGCAGTCCTCGGACAGGGGAACAGCCCCAGCATTTT	CASSPRTGEQPQHF
NA	TRBD1	TRBV10-2	TRBJ1-1	TGCGCCAGCAGGATGGAAAAGGGGGCAACTGAAGCTTTCTTT	CASRMEKGATEAFF
NA	TRBD1	TRBV7-6	TRBJ1-5	TGTGCCAGCAGCTTAGAGGGGGCGCGGAATCAGCCCCAGCATTTT	CASSLEGARNQPQHF
once	NA	TRBV9	TRBJ1-1	TGTGCCAGCAGCGTAGACCCGACAGCCACTGAAGCTTTCTTT	CASSVDPTATEAFF
NA	TRBD1	TRBV7-9	TRBJ2-1	TGTGCCAGCAGCTTGGTAGGACAGGTCTACAATGAGCAGTTCTTC	CASSLVGQVYNEQFF
NA	NA	TRBV15	TRBJ1-1	TGTGCCACCAGCAGAGATAGAGGGACACCGAACACTGAAGCTTTCTTT	CATSRDRGTPNTEAFF
NA	TRBD2	TRBV9	TRBJ2-1	TGTGCCAGCAGCGTGGGGACTAGCGGGGAGGGTTCACGTGAGCAGTTCTTC	CASSVGTSGEGSREQFF
NA	NA	TRBV5-5	TRBJ2-1	TGTGCCAGCAGCTTGGCGTGGGGGGACAATGAGCAGTTCTTC	CASSLAWGDNEQFF
NA	TRBD2	TRBV5-1	TRBJ2-5	TGCGCCAGCAGGGCTAGCGGGAGTGGGGTCGTCGAGACCCAGTACTTC	CASRASGSGVVETQYF
NA	NA	TRBV29-1	TRBJ2-3	TGCAGCGTTGATTCGCAGGGAACCACAGATACGCAGTATTTT	CSVDSQGTTDTQYF
NA	TRBD2	TRBV5-1	TRBJ2-5	TGCGCCAGCAGCTGGACTAGCGGGGCCGGGGCCCAGTACTTC	CASSWTSGAGAQYF
few	TRBD2	TRBV5-1	TRBJ2-1	TGCGCCAGCAGCTTGGGGGGTAGCGGGCGCTACAATGAGCAGTTCTTC	CASSLGGSGRYNEQFF
few	NA	TRBV14	TRBJ2-3	TGTGCCAGCAGCCACCTCAAGTGGCCGACAGATACGCAGTATTTT	CASSHLKWPTDTQYF
NA	NA	TRBV2	TRBJ1-6	TGTGCCAGCAGTGAAAGAGAGAGAACACCCCTCCACTTT	CASSERERTPLHF
NA	NA	TRBV30	TRBJ1-5	TGTGCCTGGGGCACCAAGGGACTGAGCAATCAGCCCCAGCATTTT	CAWGTKGLSNQPQHF
once	TRBD1	TRBV9	TRBJ2-5	TGTGCCAGCAGCGAGCGGGACAGGGCATTGGAGACCCAGTACTTC	CASSERDRALETQYF
NA	NA	TRBV19	TRBJ1-5	TGTGCCAGTAGTATAGGAGGCAGGGTCCAGCATTTT	CASSIGGRVQHF
once	NA	TRBV7-8	TRBJ1-3	TGTGCCAGCAGCCTCCGGGACACCTACTATGGAAACACCATATATTTT	CASSLRDTYYGNTIYF
NA	NA	TRBV5-6	TRBJ2-1	TGTGCCAGCACCCAGACTAGTCGCGATGAGCAGTTCTTC	CASTQTSRDEQFF
NA	TRBD2	TRBV5-4	TRBJ2-1	TGTGCCAGCAGCCCGGGACTAGCGGGAGGGCAGAATGAGCAGTTCTTC	CASSPGLAGGQNEQFF
NA	NA	TRBV6-5	TRBJ1-3	TGTGCCAGCAGTTACTACAGCGGCGCCTCTGGAAACACCATATATTTT	CASSYYSGASGNTIYF
NA	NA	TRBV7-9	TRBJ1-4	TGTGCCAGCAGCTTAAATCTCGGGGGGACCGAAAAACTGTTTTTT	CASSLNLGGTEKLFF
once	TRBD2	TRBV4-3	TRBJ2-1	TGCGCCAGCAGCCAGGAAGCGGGAGCTTTCTACAATGAGCAGTTCTTC	CASSQEAGAFYNEQFF
NA	NA	TRBV18	TRBJ1-1	TGTGCCAGCTCACCGAACAGTTACACTGAAGCTTTCTTT	CASSPNSYTEAFF
NA	TRBD1	TRBV28	TRBJ1-1	TGTGCCAGCAGTTTGGCAGGGGGCGGGGTTGCTGAAGCTTTCTTT	CASSLAGGGVAEAFF
few	NA	TRBV5-6	TRBJ2-4	TGTGCCAGCAGCTTGTCTTCCGGGTTTAGCAAAAACATTCAGTACTTC	CASSLSSGFSKNIQYF
NA	NA	TRBV19	TRBJ1-1	TGTGCCAGTAGTACTCGGACAGAGAACACTGAAGCTTTCTTT	CASSTRTENTEAFF
few	TRBD2	TRBV12-5	TRBJ2-1	TGTGCTAGTGGCCTAGGGACTAGCGGGAGGCCCCAGTTCTTC	CASGLGTSGRPQFF
NA	NA	TRBV19	TRBJ2-7	TGTGCCAGTAGTATACCCGGAGCCAACGAGCAGTACTTC	CASSIPGANEQYF
NA	NA	TRBV2	TRBJ2-1	TGTGCCAGCAGTGACCGGGAGCATAACAGCAATGAGCAGTTCTTC	CASSDREHNSNEQFF
NA	TRBD2	TRBV9	TRBJ2-3	TGTGCCAGCACCTCACTAGCGATTAGCACAGATACGCAGTATTTT	CASTSLAISTDTQYF
NA	NA	TRBV7-2	TRBJ2-2	TGTGCCAGCAGCACTACCGGGGAGCTGTTTTTT	CASSTTGELFF
NA	TRBD1	TRBV9	TRBJ1-1	TGTGCCAGCAGCGTTGGACAGGGAACTGAAGCTTTCTTT	CASSVGQGTEAFF
NA	NA	TRBV4-3	TRBJ2-5	TGCGCCAGCAGCCAAGATTCTATCGGGGGATGGGAGACCCAGTACTTC	CASSQDSIGGWETQYF
medium-sized	NA	TRBV28	TRBJ1-4	TGTGCCAGCGTAAGGCCCGGGGTGGAGGGTGAAAAACTGTTTTTT	CASVRPGVEGEKLFF
NA	TRBD2	TRBV4-1	TRBJ2-1	TGCGCCAGCAGCTCCCGACTAGCGGGAGGGCCCATCAATGAGCAGTTCTTC	CASSSRLAGGPINEQFF
NA	TRBD1	TRBV9	TRBJ1-3	TGTGCCAGCAGCGCCACAGGGGGAGGAAACACCATATATTTT	CASSATGGGNTIYF
few	NA	TRBV5-1	TRBJ1-4	TGCGCCAGCAGCTTAAGGGACACCACTAATGAAAAACTGTTTTTT	CASSLRDTTNEKLFF
few	NA	TRBV19	TRBJ1-3	TGTGCCAGTAGTAAGGACACCTCTCTCGTATATTTT	CASSKDTSLVYF
NA	NA	TRBV6-1	TRBJ2-5	TGTGCCAGCATTTCCCAGGGTTATCAAGAGACCCAGTACTTC	CASISQGYQETQYF